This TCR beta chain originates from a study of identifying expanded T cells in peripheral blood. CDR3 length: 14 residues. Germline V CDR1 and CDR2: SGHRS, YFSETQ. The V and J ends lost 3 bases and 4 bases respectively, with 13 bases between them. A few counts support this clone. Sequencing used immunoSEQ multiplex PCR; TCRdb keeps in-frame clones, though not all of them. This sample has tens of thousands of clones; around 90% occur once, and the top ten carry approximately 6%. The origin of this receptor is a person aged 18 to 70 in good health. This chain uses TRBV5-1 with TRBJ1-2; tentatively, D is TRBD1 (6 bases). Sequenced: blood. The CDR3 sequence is CASSSETGLYGYTF. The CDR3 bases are TGCGCCAGCAGCTCAGAGACAGGTCTCTATGGCTACACCTTC.